These 5 T cell receptor beta chains were sequenced from one sample in a study of T cell responses to AZD1222 COVID-19 vaccine. Profiled with immunoSEQ multiplex PCR; TCRdb holds only in-frame clones, not every one. The table includes just over 90,000 clones, 85% to 90% detected once. The source was peripheral blood, collected 28 days after the second AZD1222 dose. The source of these receptors is an adult who received the AZD1222 COVID-19 vaccine.

The gene calls are TRBV2 and TRBJ1-2; D uncertain. V lost 1 base, J lost 8 bases, and 8 bases lay in between. The CDR3 sequence is 12 residues long. CDR1 and CDR2 from the germline V gene are SNHLY and FYNNEI. CDR3 nucleotide sequence: TGTGCCAGCAGTGAAGGAGTAGTCGGCTACACCTTC. It codes for CASSEGVVGYTF.

The chain joins TRBV6-6 to TRBJ2-7; a weak D match, TRBD2 (6 bases). Deletions cut 6 bases from V and 4 bases from J, with 10 bases between. This CDR3 has 12 amino acids. CDR1 is MNHNY, CDR2 SVGAGI, per germline (reference sequence). The CDR3 DNA follows: TGTGCCAGCAGCGGACTACTTTACGAGCAGTACTTC. Amino acids: CASSGLLYEQYF.

The chain is built from TRBV6-6 and TRBJ1-4; a possible D gene is TRBD1 (5 bases). Germline lookup yields CDR1 MNHNY and CDR2 SVGAGI (reference sequence). The CDR3 length is 14 residues. Trimming pared 6 bases from V and 7 bases from J, leaving 15 bases between. CDR3 sequence reads: CASSYRGGREKLFF. The CDR3 DNA is TGTGCCAGCAGCTACCGGGGGGGTCGTGAAAAACTGTTTTTT.

The CDR3 protein is CASSYTGVNNEQFF. CDR3 DNA: TGTGCCAGCAGTTACACAGGGGTTAACAATGAGCAGTTCTTC. This sequence joins TRBV6-6 and TRBJ2-1; 7 bases match TRBD1. Germline CDR1 MNHNY, CDR2 SVGAGI (reference sequence). This CDR3 has 14 amino acids. With 2 bases clipped from V and 5 bases from J, the junction kept 3 bases outside the gene matches.

This chain links TRBV25-1 with TRBJ2-5; TRBD1 might be the D (5 bases). Germline lookup yields CDR1 MGHDK and CDR2 SYGVNS. V dropped 4 bases and J dropped 2 bases, with 8 bases sitting between them. The CDR3 spans 13 residues. The CDR3 spells CASSVPGQETQYF. CDR3 DNA sequence: TGTGCCAGCAGTGTCCCAGGGCAAGAGACCCAGTACTTC.